This TCR beta chain was sequenced for a study of blood T cell repertoires in COVID-19. Turning to the study itself: There were acute and convalescent COVID-19 samples, and they came from the United States, Italy and Spain.

Recruitment covered 20 to 25 US areas and drew participants whose ages spanned about 18 to 95 years. Per the original methods: Amplifying reference gene primers gave estimates of nucleated cell counts. Repertoires were generated with immunoSEQ multiplex PCR, while TCRdb's copy carries only in-frame clones and drops some. V, J and clone size are taken as reported in that table, and D and trimming were inferred from the DNA itself. The table shows 400,000 or so clones, with roughly 90% occurring only once. Germline V gives CDR1 SEHNR, CDR2 FQNEAQ (reference sequence). The ends lost 4 bases at V and 8 bases at J; junction bases unmatched: 2. The CDR3 contains 12 residues.

Sequenced sample: PBMCs or T cells enriched from blood (not recorded which). The source of this sequence is a woman aged 40 to 50 with acute COVID-19. J is TRBJ1-2 and V is TRBV7-9, with 9 bases aligning to TRBD1. CDR3 protein: CASSYGTGGYTF. CDR3 bases: TGTGCCAGCAGCTACGGGACAGGGGGCTACACCTTC.